The 9 T cell receptor beta chains below were found in one sample sequenced in a study of neoadjuvant anti-PD-1 for oral cavity cancer. The sample's time point: after neoadjuvant nivolumab, at surgical resection. The table came from immunoSEQ multiplex PCR; TCRdb's copy has only in-frame clones and leaves some out. The sample carries more than 11,000 clones, approximately 69% recorded once. The sequencing here drew on PBMCs, taken after nivolumab (anti-PD-1) treatment. Receptors were obtained from a person between 40 and 80 years old with oral cavity squamous cell carcinoma.

The chain couples TRBV30 to TRBJ1-5; perhaps TRBD1 as D (6 bases). The germline V gene encodes CDR1 GTSNPN and CDR2 SVGIG (reference sequence). V was cut by 5 bases and J by 7 bases, with 18 bases left in between. This CDR3 has 14 residues. The CDR3, as DNA: TGTGCCTGGGCGCGGGGGGCCTCTTTCCAGCCCCAGCATTTT. Its protein is CAWARGASFQPQHF.

This clone was picked up a small number of times. J is TRBJ2-4 and V is TRBV19; D is undetermined. Germline V CDR1 and CDR2: LNHDA, SQIVND (reference sequence). V was shortened by 1 base and J by 0 bases, with 4 bases between the two germline ends. CDR3 length: 14 amino acids. The CDR3 coding sequence is TGTGCCAGTAGTATAGCGGTAGCCAAAAACATTCAGTACTTC. Its protein is CASSIAVAKNIQYF.

This chain links TRBV19 with TRBJ2-1, with TRBD2 identical over 10 bases. The CDR3 covers 11 residues. The V gene's germline CDR1 is LNHDA and CDR2 SQIVND (reference sequence). CDR3 nucleotides: TGTGCGAGCGGGAGGGCCGATGAGCAGTTCTTC. It codes for CASGRADEQFF. Looking up the rest from reference TRBV19 and TRBJ2-1 gives the full variable domain: DGGITQSPKYLFRKEGQNVTLSCEQNLNHDAMYWYRQDPGQGLRLIYYSQIVNDFQKGDIAEGYSVSREKKESFPLTVTSAQKNPTAFYLCASGRADEQFFGPGTRLTVL.

J is TRBJ2-1 and V is TRBV19; 9 positions agree with TRBD2. This CDR3 has 16 amino acids. Germline V lookup: CDR1 LNHDA, CDR2 SQIVND (reference sequence). The V segment lost 5 bases and the J segment 4 bases; nucleotides outside the gene matches: 9. The CDR3 DNA reads TGTGCCAGTAGTGGGGGTGCGGGAGGGTTATACAATGAGCAGTTCTTC. The encoded protein is CASSGGAGGLYNEQFF.

The V and J genes are TRBV6-6 and TRBJ2-1, with D uncertain. The V and J ends lost 6 bases and 6 bases respectively, with 12 bases between them. The length of the CDR3 is 13 residues. The germline V gene encodes CDR1 MNHNY and CDR2 SVGAGI (reference sequence). The CDR3 sequence is CASRARGSNEQFF. As DNA, the CDR3 is TGTGCCAGCAGGGCGAGAGGTTCCAATGAGCAGTTCTTC.

V usage is TRBV6-5 and J usage is TRBJ2-5; D is ambiguous. The CDR3 has 16 amino acids. V dropped 0 bases and J dropped 5 bases, with 16 bases sitting between them. Per germline, CDR1 MNHEY and CDR2 SVGAGI. Written as DNA, the CDR3 is TGTGCCAGCAGTTACTCGAGGCGAACGATTGGGGAGACCCAGTACTTC. Translated, it gives CASSYSRRTIGETQYF.

The chain couples TRBV27 to TRBJ2-7; 10 bases are a match to TRBD1. The CDR3 has 16 residues. Germline lookup yields CDR1 MNHEY and CDR2 SMNVEV (reference sequence). J lost 4 bases, V lost 5 bases, and 11 bases had no gene match. CDR3 sequence (DNA): TGTGCCAGCAGTCCCCCGACAGGGGGCGCCTCTTACGAGCAGTACTTC. Amino acid sequence: CASSPPTGGASYEQYF.

J is TRBJ2-1 and V is TRBV7-9; 14 bases are a match to TRBD2. This CDR3 spans 15 amino acids. Trimming at V came to 0 bases and at J to 9 bases, leaving 1 base not matched to a gene. The germline V gene encodes CDR1 SEHNR and CDR2 FQNEAQ (reference sequence). The CDR3 DNA reads as TGTGCCAGCAGCTTAGCGGGACTAGCGGGAGTTGAGCAGTTCTTC. Translation gives CASSLAGLAGVEQFF.

This chain connects TRBV2 to TRBJ2-7, with D perhaps TRBD2 (6 bases). The CDR3 totals 14 residues. V was shortened by 5 bases and J by 4 bases, with 15 bases between the two germline ends. The germline gives CDR1 SNHLY, CDR2 FYNNEI. The CDR3 here is CASSRGSGYYEQYF. The CDR3, as DNA: TGTGCCAGCAGTCGGGGGTCAGGGTATTACGAGCAGTACTTC.